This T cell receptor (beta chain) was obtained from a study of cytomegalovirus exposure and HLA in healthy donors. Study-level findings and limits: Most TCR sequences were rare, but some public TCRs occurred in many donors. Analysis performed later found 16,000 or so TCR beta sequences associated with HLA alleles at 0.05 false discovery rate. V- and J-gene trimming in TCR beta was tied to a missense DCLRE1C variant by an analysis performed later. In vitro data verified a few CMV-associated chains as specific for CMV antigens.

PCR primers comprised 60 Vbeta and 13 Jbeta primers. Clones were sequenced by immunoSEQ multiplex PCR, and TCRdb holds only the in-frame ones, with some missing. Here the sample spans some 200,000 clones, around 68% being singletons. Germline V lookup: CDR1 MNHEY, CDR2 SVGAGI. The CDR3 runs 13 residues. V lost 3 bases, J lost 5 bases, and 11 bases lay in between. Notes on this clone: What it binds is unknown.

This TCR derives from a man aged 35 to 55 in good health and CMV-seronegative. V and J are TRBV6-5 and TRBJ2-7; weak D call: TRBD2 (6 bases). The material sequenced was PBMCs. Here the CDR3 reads CASSYPGVHEQYF. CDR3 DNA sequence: TGTGCCAGCAGTTATCCGGGAGTTCACGAGCAGTACTTC.